This T cell receptor beta chain appears in the sequencing data of a study of CXCR3-negative and CXCR3-positive naive CD8 T cells. Naive CD8+ T lymphocytes were specified as CD45RO-CCR7+CD27+CD95-. Comments on this clonotype: What it binds is not known.

It was by 5' RACE with UMI labels that the TRB cDNA libraries were prepared. TCRdb re-called the 5' RACE reads and gives one entry per CDR3 protein, without DNA. The clone table shows about 24,000 distinct CDR3 sequences, with the ten largest holding less than 4.5%. Germline CDR1 SQVTM, CDR2 ANQGSEA. The CDR3 extends over 14 amino acids. Study outcomes and limitations: Within a donor, both naive subsets shared TRBV-TRBJ usage, unlike memory cells.

The receptor was isolated from a human donor in good health. Some clones in this sample may be carry-over from other donors' samples. Sequences were obtained from naive CXCR3- CD8+ T cells from blood. The subset is: CD45RO-CCR7+CD27+CD95- naive CD8+ T cells lacking CXCR3 (TNR3-). This chain joins TRBV29-1 and TRBJ2-1; as DNA is missing, the TRBD1 call by TCRdb cannot be tested. CDR3 sequence: CSVPGQVSYNEQFF.